A selection of T cell receptor beta chains follows, all from one sample in a study of blood T cell repertoires in COVID-19. Produced via immunoSEQ multiplex PCR; TCRdb's table is partial and in-frame only. The data hold 200,000 to 250,000 clones, with 84% observed a single time. The specimen sequenced was PBMCs or T cells enriched from blood (not recorded which). The source of these receptors is a woman aged 40 to 50 who had recovered from COVID-19. The CDR3 runs from the conserved cysteine through the conserved F or W. D genes are given only for firm matches. Only some rows state a clone size, as once, few, many or a class for expanded clones.

D	J	size	V	DNA	CDR3
-	TRBJ2-5	-	TRBV21-1	TGTGCCAGCAGGCCCGACTGGGGCATAAAAGAGACCCAGTACTTC	CASRPDWGIKETQYF
-	TRBJ1-6	once	TRBV27	TGTGCCAGCGGCCCCAGGGTCTCGAATTCACCCCTCCACTTT	CASGPRVSNSPLHF
TRBD2	TRBJ2-1	-	TRBV11-3	TGTGCCAGCAGTTCAGCGGGAGAGGGCAATGAGCAGTTCTTC	CASSSAGEGNEQFF
-	TRBJ1-1	few	TRBV2	TGTGCCAGCGGCGGGCGGGGGCGGTGGGCTGAAGCTTTCTTT	CASGGRGRWAEAFF
-	TRBJ2-1	-	TRBV29-1	TGCAGCGTTATGGGGAGCTCCTACAATGAGCAGTTCTTC	CSVMGSSYNEQFF
TRBD1	TRBJ2-7	-	TRBV15	TGTGCCACCAGACCCGGCTGGGGGACAGGGATGGCTAGCAGCTACGAGCAGTACTTC	CATRPGWGTGMASSYEQYF
-	TRBJ1-1	-	TRBV28	TGTGCCAGCATTCAGGGGCACACTGAAGCTTTCTTT	CASIQGHTEAFF
-	TRBJ2-3	-	TRBV11-2	TGTGCCAGCAGCTTATCGGATACGCAGTATTTT	CASSLSDTQYF
TRBD2	TRBJ2-2	-	TRBV9	TGTGCCAGCAGCCCGCGCACTAGCGGGAAGAGCACCGGGGAGCTGTTTTTT	CASSPRTSGKSTGELFF
-	TRBJ2-1	-	TRBV20-1	TGCAGTGCTAGTGCGGGTGTCGCCTACAATGAGCAGTTCTTC	CSASAGVAYNEQFF
TRBD2	TRBJ2-1	-	TRBV19	TGTGCCAGTATGGCGGGAGGATTTCGTGAGCAGTTCTTC	CASMAGGFREQFF
TRBD1	TRBJ1-2	-	TRBV13	TGTGCCAGCAGCTCTAGACAGGGCCCCCGATTAGTCTATGGCTACACCTTC	CASSSRQGPRLVYGYTF
TRBD2	TRBJ2-1	-	TRBV5-1	TGCGCCAGCAGCTCGTTTGGGACTAGAAACGGCAATGAGCAGTTCTTC	CASSSFGTRNGNEQFF
TRBD1	TRBJ1-4	-	TRBV5-1	TGCGCCAGCGGACGACAGGGGGCGAACGAAAAACTGTTTTTT	CASGRQGANEKLFF
TRBD2	TRBJ2-3	few	TRBV9	TGTGCCAGCAGCCCGACTAGCGGAGAGTATACGCAGTATTTT	CASSPTSGEYTQYF
-	TRBJ1-2	-	TRBV7-6	TGTGCCAGCAGCTTGGGGACCGGGAGTTATCGGGTGCCGCACTATGGCTACACCTTC	CASSLGTGSYRVPHYGYTF
TRBD1	TRBJ2-5	-	TRBV7-7	TGTGCCAGCAGCTTAGACAGGGGCGACCAAGAGACCCAGTACTTC	CASSLDRGDQETQYF
-	TRBJ1-2	-	TRBV30	TGTGCCCGTGACAGACCCTATGGCTACACCTTC	CARDRPYGYTF
TRBD1	TRBJ1-2	-	TRBV28	TGTGCCAGCGGGTCGCTGTGGGAGGACAGGGGGCGAAACTATGGCTACACCTTC	CASGSLWEDRGRNYGYTF
TRBD2	TRBJ2-3	-	TRBV20-1	TGCAGTGCTAGTATCGGCGGGAGGGTTCCAGATACGCAGTATTTT	CSASIGGRVPDTQYF
-	TRBJ1-4	-	TRBV28	TGTGCCAGCAGTTTATTCGGAGCGGCTACTAATGAAAAACTGTTTTTT	CASSLFGAATNEKLFF
TRBD2	TRBJ2-2	-	TRBV24-1	TGTGCCACCAGTGCCCTGCAGGTAGCGGGAGGGCCGCAGACCGGGGAGCTGTTTTTT	CATSALQVAGGPQTGELFF
TRBD1	TRBJ2-7	-	TRBV9	TGTGCCAGCGGCCCAGGGACAGGGTATTACGAGCAGTACTTC	CASGPGTGYYEQYF
-	TRBJ1-2	-	TRBV24-1	TGTGCCACCAGTGATGGACAGAACTATGGCTACACCTTC	CATSDGQNYGYTF
-	TRBJ1-1	once	TRBV27	TGTGCCAGCAGTCTCACGGGTTCGAGGACACTTCAAGCTTTCTTT	CASSLTGSRTLQAFF
-	TRBJ1-2	-	TRBV18	TGTGCCAGCTCACCATACCCATCGACAGGATGGCATCGCGGCTACACCTTC	CASSPYPSTGWHRGYTF